This T cell receptor (beta chain) derives from a study of CD8 T cells in ankylosing spondylitis. A single record per CDR3 protein comes from TCRdb applying MiXCR to the 5' RACE reads. The sample lists 24,000 or so distinct CDR3 sequences, over 10% occurring once. The CDR3 is 15 residues long. CDR1 is SGHVS and CDR2 is FNYEAQ in the germline V gene. V gave up 1 base and J gave up 0 bases, with 6 bases separating them. The chain is built from TRBV7-6 and TRBJ2-2; D unresolved. The sample consisted of blood. The TCR sequence derives from a male donor with ankylosing spondylitis or in good health (not recorded which). CDR3 coding DNA: TGTGCCAGCAGCTTAGATCGGCCGAACACCGGGGAGCTGTTTTTT. It specifies CASSLDRPNTGELFF.